A few counts support the clone carrying this T cell receptor beta chain. Its matching antigen is unknown. CDR3 length: 14 amino acids. CDR1 is LNHDA, CDR2 SQIVND, per germline (reference sequence). Deletions cut 7 bases from V and 9 bases from J, with 19 bases between. This sample was included in a study of early T cells in non-severe SARS-CoV-2 infection. Study-level findings and limits: Matching with VDJdb favored anti-spike CD8 responses (missing private and CD4 specificities).

TCRdb analysed the 5' RACE reads with MiXCR anew, one entry per CDR3 protein. The sample has 95,000 to 120,000 distinct CDR3 sequences; 12% are singletons. This chain links TRBV19 with TRBJ2-1; D possibly matches TRBD1 or TRBD2 (5 bases each). This clonotype was sampled from an adult who was a healthcare worker with PCR-confirmed SARS-CoV-2 infection or an uninfected control (not recorded which). Sequencing was done on a sample of whole blood. CDR3 amino acids: CASKLKLFGTEQFF. DNA of the CDR3: TGTGCCAGTAAGTTAAAATTGTTTGGGACTGAGCAGTTCTTC. The full variable domain, with the rest looked up from reference TRBV19 and TRBJ2-1, is DGGITQSPKYLFRKEGQNVTLSCEQNLNHDAMYWYRQDPGQGLRLIYYSQIVNDFQKGDIAEGYSVSREKKESFPLTVTSAQKNPTAFYLCASKLKLFGTEQFFGPGTRLTVL.